This T cell receptor beta chain derives from a study of blood T cell repertoires in COVID-19. At the level of the study: From the United States, Italy and Spain came samples of acute and convalescent COVID-19. From T cells, B-cell-depleted T cells, or PBMCs came the material, which was cDNA or gDNA.

This clone occurred once. Losses at the gene ends were 2 bases for V and 7 bases for J; bases not matched to a gene: 5. This CDR3 region has 13 residues. Germline CDR1 is SGHAT and CDR2 is FQNNGV. Original processing notes: Amplifying reference gene primers gave estimates of nucleated cell counts. The assay was immunoSEQ multiplex PCR, and TCRdb's table has in-frame clones only and misses some. The V and J calls and clone size were taken over from that table, and D and trimming were inferred from the DNA. The sample carries approximately 280,000 clones, 75% to 90% recorded once. This chain links TRBV11-2 with TRBJ2-7; 7 bases align to TRBD1. The TCR was taken from a man in his forties with acute or convalescent COVID-19. The source material was peripheral blood. CDR3 region: CASSLWGTEEQYF. The CDR3 bases are TGTGCCAGCAGCTTATGGGGGACAGAAGAGCAGTACTTC.